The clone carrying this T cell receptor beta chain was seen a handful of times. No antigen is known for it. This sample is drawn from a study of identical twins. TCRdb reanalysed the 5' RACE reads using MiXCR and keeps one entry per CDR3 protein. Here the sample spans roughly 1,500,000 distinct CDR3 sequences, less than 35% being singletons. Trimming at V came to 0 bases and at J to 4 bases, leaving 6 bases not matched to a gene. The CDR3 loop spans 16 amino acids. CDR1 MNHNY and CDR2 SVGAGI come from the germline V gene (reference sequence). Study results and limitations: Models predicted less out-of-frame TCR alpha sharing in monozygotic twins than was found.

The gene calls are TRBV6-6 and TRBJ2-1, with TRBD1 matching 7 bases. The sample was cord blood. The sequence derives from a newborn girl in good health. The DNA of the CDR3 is TGTGCCAGCAGTTACTCGTCGACAGGGAATTACAATGAGCAGTTCTTC. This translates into CASSYSSTGNYNEQFF.